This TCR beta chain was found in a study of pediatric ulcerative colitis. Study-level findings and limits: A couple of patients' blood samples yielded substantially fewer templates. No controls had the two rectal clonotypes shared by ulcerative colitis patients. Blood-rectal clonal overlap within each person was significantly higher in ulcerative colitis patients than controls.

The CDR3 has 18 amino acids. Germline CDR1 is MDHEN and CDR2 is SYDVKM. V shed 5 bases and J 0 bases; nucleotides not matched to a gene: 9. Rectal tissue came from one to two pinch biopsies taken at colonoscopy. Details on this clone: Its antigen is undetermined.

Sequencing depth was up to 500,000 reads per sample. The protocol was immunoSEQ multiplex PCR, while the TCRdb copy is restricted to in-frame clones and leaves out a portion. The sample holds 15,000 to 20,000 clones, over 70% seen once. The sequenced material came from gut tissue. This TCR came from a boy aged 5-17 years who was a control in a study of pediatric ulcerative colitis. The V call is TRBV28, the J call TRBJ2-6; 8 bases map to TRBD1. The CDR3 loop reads CASSPGQGAFSGANVLTF. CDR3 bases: TGTGCCAGCAGTCCTGGGCAGGGGGCCTTCTCTGGGGCCAACGTCCTGACTTTC.